The 21 T cell receptor beta chains given below trace back to one sample, sequenced in a study of brain T cells in children with intractable seizures. Method: immunoSEQ multiplex PCR; TCRdb's copy keeps in-frame clones and lacks some. The sample gives 75,000 to 80,000 clones, around 93% of which show up once; less than 2% is in the top ten. The material was peripheral blood, obtained at surgery. The receptors originated from a boy younger than two with tuberous sclerosis and intractable seizures.

In regard to this clone: In the same sample, other DNA sequences code for this CDR3. The CDR3: CAWRQGWTEAFF. CDR3 nucleotide sequence: TGTGCCTGGAGACAGGGTTGGACTGAAGCTTTCTTT. The chain employs TRBV30 and TRBJ1-1; D might be TRBD1 (6 bases). The V end lost 3 bases, the J end lost 5 bases, and 10 bases lay between the germline ends. The CDR3 consists of 12 residues. CDR1 and CDR2 from the germline V gene are GTSNPN and SVGIG (reference sequence).

The DNA of the CDR3 is TGTGCCAGCAGCTTGTTGTTGGACGTCTCACCCCTCCACTTT. Its translation is CASSLLLDVSPLHF. The chain combines TRBV11-2 with TRBJ1-6; D is ambiguous. CDR3 length: 14 amino acids. The germline gives CDR1 SGHAT, CDR2 FQNNGV. V was cut by 3 bases and J by 10 bases, with 13 bases left in between.

This chain uses TRBV30 with TRBJ2-2; 10 bases are shared with TRBD2. With 8 bases clipped from V and 0 bases from J, the junction kept 18 bases outside the gene matches. The V gene's germline CDR1 is GTSNPN and CDR2 SVGIG (reference sequence). The CDR3 is 19 residues long. In nucleotides, the CDR3 is TGTGCCACTCTAGCATATATAAGGCTAGCGGGGGCGAACACCGGGGAGCTGTTTTTT. It is translated as CATLAYIRLAGANTGELFF.

The chain recombines TRBV7-2 with TRBJ2-2, with 9 bases identical to TRBD2. The CDR3 is 16 amino acids. V gave up 4 bases and J gave up 4 bases; unmatched junction bases: 7. Germline V gene lookup returns CDR1 SGHTA and CDR2 FQGNSA. CDR3 sequence reads: CASSSLAGSVTGELFF. CDR3 in DNA: TGTGCCAGCAGCTCTCTAGCGGGGTCGGTCACCGGGGAGCTGTTTTTT.

The chain joins TRBV5-1 to TRBJ1-3; D call uncertain. CDR1 is SGHRS and CDR2 is YFSETQ in the germline V gene. The V end lost 2 bases, the J end lost 4 bases, and 10 bases lay between the germline ends. This CDR3 region has 14 residues. The CDR3 spells CASSFLGNGNTIYF. The CDR3 DNA is TGCGCCAGCAGCTTTCTGGGGAACGGAAACACCATATATTTT.

This chain uses TRBV7-2 with TRBJ2-1; 8 bases are shared with TRBD2. The CDR3 contains 17 residues. Germline V gene data show CDR1 as SGHTA and CDR2 as FQGNSA. V shed 1 base, J shed 4 bases, and the junction held 9 bases outside the gene matches. The CDR3 reads CASSLVTASGYYNEQFF. In DNA form, the CDR3 reads TGTGCCAGCAGCTTAGTGACGGCTAGCGGGTATTACAATGAGCAGTTCTTC.

The V and J genes are TRBV7-9 and TRBJ1-4, with D possibly TRBD1 on 6 matching bases. The CDR3 runs to 16 residues. Germline V CDR1 and CDR2: SEHNR, FQNEAQ (reference sequence). Trimming removed 3 bases from V and 3 bases from J, with 14 bases in between. The DNA for the CDR3 is TGTGCCAGCAGCTTCTCCCGGGGGGCCTCTAATGAAAAACTGTTTTTT. Amino acids: CASSFSRGASNEKLFF.

The chain uses TRBV7-9 and TRBJ2-1; tentative D call: TRBD2 (7 bases). CDR3 length equals 19 residues. The V gene lost 1 base and the J gene lost 4 bases, with 23 bases spanning the gap. Looked up from germline, CDR1 is SEHNR and CDR2 is FQNEAQ (reference sequence). In nucleotides, the CDR3 is TGTGCCAGCAGCTTAGTTTCAGGGGTGTCGGGACTACCGTACAATGAGCAGTTCTTC. It encodes CASSLVSGVSGLPYNEQFF.

This sequence joins TRBV5-1 and TRBJ2-7, with 14 bases lining up with TRBD2. Trimming took 5 bases from V and 0 from J; bases not matched to a gene: 10. Germline loops: CDR1 SGHRS, CDR2 YFSETQ. The CDR3 covers 18 residues. The CDR3, as DNA: TGCGCCAGCAGTGAGCGACTAGCGGGAGGGATTATCTCCTACGAGCAGTACTTC. Translating it yields CASSERLAGGIISYEQYF. Supplemented by reference TRBV5-1 and TRBJ2-7, the full variable domain reads KAGVTQTPRYLIKTRGQQVTLSCSPISGHRSVSWYQQTPGQGLQFLFEYFSETQRNKGNFPGRFSGRQFSNSRSEMNVSTLELGDSALYLCASSERLAGGIISYEQYFGPGTRLTVT.

The V gene is TRBV11-3, the J gene TRBJ2-3; possibly TRBD2 for D (6 bases). Deletions cut 5 bases from V and 1 base from J, with 16 bases between. The CDR3 covers 16 residues. CDR1 SGHNT and CDR2 YENEEA come from the germline V gene. The CDR3: CASSPRQWGGTDTQYF. Here the CDR3 DNA reads TGTGCCAGCAGCCCAAGACAGTGGGGGGGCACAGATACGCAGTATTTT.

The gene calls are TRBV27 and TRBJ1-1; 9 nucleotides match TRBD1. V shed 3 bases, J shed 8 bases, and the junction held 7 bases outside the gene matches. Germline-derived CDR1 and CDR2 are MNHEY and SMNVEV (reference sequence). The CDR3 has 14 amino acids. The CDR3 DNA sequence: TGTGCCAGCAGTTTTATAGTGGGACAGGGAGAAGCTTTCTTT. Protein: CASSFIVGQGEAFF.

The chain couples TRBV5-1 to TRBJ1-1; the D gene is possibly TRBD1 (5 bases). V gave up 0 bases and J gave up 5 bases, with 8 bases separating them. Germline lookup yields CDR1 SGHRS and CDR2 YFSETQ. This CDR3 region has 13 residues. CDR3 region: CASSLGGVTEAFF. For the CDR3, the DNA is TGCGCCAGCAGCTTGGGAGGGGTAACTGAAGCTTTCTTT.

The V and J genes are TRBV7-3 and TRBJ2-2; 7 bases are a match to TRBD2. The germline gives CDR1 SGHTA, CDR2 FQGTGA. Losses at the gene ends were 6 bases for V and 5 bases for J; bases not matched to a gene: 6. The CDR3 loop spans 14 amino acids. The CDR3 reads CASRPGGGTGELFF. The CDR3 bases are TGTGCCAGCAGACCCGGCGGGGGTACCGGGGAGCTGTTTTTT.

V gene TRBV10-3 combines with J gene TRBJ1-2, with 8 bases matching TRBD1. The CDR3 is made up of 15 amino acids. CDR1 and CDR2 from the germline V gene are ENHRY and SYGVKD. V dropped 5 bases and J dropped 2; count of bases not matched to a gene: 7. The CDR3 nucleotides read TGTGCCATCAGTTCCGGACAGGGAAAAAACTATGGCTACACCTTC. This translates into CAISSGQGKNYGYTF.

The V call is TRBV4-1, the J call TRBJ2-3, with D uncertain. This CDR3 spans 13 amino acids. CDR1 and CDR2 (germline): MGHRA, YSYEKL. Trimming took off 3 bases at V and 0 bases at J, with 4 bases between the two ends. CDR3 nucleotides: TGCGCCAGCAGCCAGACTAGCACAGATACGCAGTATTTT. It translates to CASSQTSTDTQYF.

The chain employs TRBV15 and TRBJ2-1; D may match TRBD1 or TRBD2 (5 bases each). The CDR3 runs 13 residues. V lost 1 base and J 8 bases, leaving 9 bases between the germline ends. The germline V gene has CDR1 LNHNV and CDR2 YYDKDF (reference sequence). The CDR3 spells CATSRALGDEQFF. The CDR3 DNA reads as TGTGCCACCAGCAGAGCTCTGGGGGATGAGCAGTTCTTC.

V gene TRBV7-2 combines with J gene TRBJ2-3; TRBD2 matches at 10 bases. CDR3 size: 15 residues. Germline loops: CDR1 SGHTA, CDR2 FQGNSA. Unmatched junction bases numbered 4, after V lost 3 bases and J lost 4 bases. CDR3 bases: TGTGCCAGCAGCTTCAGCGGGGGGGAGGCAGATACGCAGTATTTT. This encodes CASSFSGGEADTQYF.

This clone occurred a few times. The genes are TRBV3-1 (or the pseudogene TRBV3-2) and TRBJ1-6; D uncertain. The CDR3 extends over 18 amino acids. In germline, CDR1 is LGHDT, CDR2 YNNKEL (reference sequence). V lost 5 bases and J lost 5, with 22 bases in between. This chain's CDR3 is CASSGGGPISHHNSPLHF. The CDR3 DNA reads as TGTGCCAGCAGCGGTGGAGGTCCCATTTCACATCATAATTCACCCCTCCACTTT.

The chain couples TRBV5-1 to TRBJ1-1, with D tentatively TRBD1 (6 bases). The germline V gene has CDR1 SGHRS and CDR2 YFSETQ. The V gene lost 6 bases and the J gene lost 11 bases, with 14 bases spanning the gap. The CDR3 has 11 residues. CDR3 protein: CASMGAGEAFF. The DNA for the CDR3 is TGCGCCAGCATGGGGGCTGGGGAGGCTTTCTTT.

About this clone: The same CDR3 is also encoded by other DNA sequences in this sample. The chain couples TRBV19 to TRBJ1-1; 7 nucleotides align to TRBD1. The CDR3 loop spans 14 amino acids. The J segment lost 1 base and the V segment lost 1 base, leaving 0 bases of the junction unmatched. Per germline, CDR1 LNHDA and CDR2 SQIVND (reference sequence). The CDR3 coding sequence is TGTGCCAGTAGTATAGGACAGGGGAACACTGAAGCTTTCTTT. This codes for CASSIGQGNTEAFF. The whole variable domain, filled in from reference TRBV19 and TRBJ1-1, reads DGGITQSPKYLFRKEGQNVTLSCEQNLNHDAMYWYRQDPGQGLRLIYYSQIVNDFQKGDIAEGYSVSREKKESFPLTVTSAQKNPTAFYLCASSIGQGNTEAFFGQGTRLTVV.

This chain uses TRBV5-1 with TRBJ2-1; D possibly corresponds to TRBD2 (5 bases). The CDR3 totals 13 residues. Germline V gives CDR1 SGHRS, CDR2 YFSETQ. Trimming took 2 bases from V and 10 from J, leaving 13 bases between them. CDR3 bases: TGCGCCAGCAGCTTCCTAGCCAAGCAGGAGCAGTTCTTC. Translated, it gives CASSFLAKQEQFF.